This entry features one T cell receptor beta chain sequence. Its antigen is unidentified. Under the ViraFEST assay, PBMC were stimulated with viral peptide pools so that antigen-specific CD4+ T cells expanded. Sequencing was performed afterwards. Following culture for 9 to 11 days, CD4+ T cells were isolated. Participants were vaccinated with two doses of either the BNT162b2 or mRNA-1273 vaccine. This specimen comes from a study of vaccination effects on CD4 cells after COVID-19. The CDR3 runs 13 residues. Germline CDR1 and CDR2: MNHEY and SVGAGI. The germline V and J ends were trimmed by 8 bases and 10 bases, with 15 bases remaining between them. Some clones are missing from TCRdb's copy, which holds only in-frame ones; the method was immunoSEQ multiplex PCR. The table lists tens of thousands of clones, roughly 78% of them singletons.

The TCR was taken from a human donor who received a COVID-19 vaccine. V gene TRBV6-5 combines with J gene TRBJ1-6; no firm D call. The sample in question was CD4+ T cells from PBMCs cultured with HCoV-OC43 spike peptides, obtained after COVID-19 vaccination. Subset meaning: HCoV-OC43 spike overlapping peptide pool stimulation. The DNA for the CDR3 is TGTGCCAGCGCCCGAGCCCATGAATCACCCCTCCACTTT. This translates into CASARAHESPLHF.